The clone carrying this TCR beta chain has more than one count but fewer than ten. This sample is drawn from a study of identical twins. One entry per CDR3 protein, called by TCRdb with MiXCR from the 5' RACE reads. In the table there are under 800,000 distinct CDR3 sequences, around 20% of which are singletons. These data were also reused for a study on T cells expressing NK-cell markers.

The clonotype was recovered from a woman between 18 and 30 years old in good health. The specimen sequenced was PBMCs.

CDR3 sequence: CASSNNKGGVGRVRNEQYF. The CDR3 bases are TGTGCCAGCAGCAATAACAAAGGGGGTGTCGGCAGGGTCCGGAACGAGCAGTACTTC. This chain connects TRBV11-2 to TRBJ2-7, with TRBD1 as a possible D gene (6 bases). The CDR3 is made up of 19 amino acids. V shed 5 bases and J shed 5 bases, with 31 bases lying between them. CDR1 SGHAT and CDR2 FQNNGV come from the germline V gene.